Following are 12 T cell receptor beta chains from one sample sequenced in a study of cytotoxic CD8 clonotypes in ibrutinib-treated CLL. The protocol was immunoSEQ multiplex PCR, while the TCRdb copy is restricted to in-frame clones and leaves out a portion. The sample has roughly 300,000 clones, roughly four fifths seen once; the top ten hold roughly 5%. The sample was PBMCs, taken at disease progression, from a patient treated with ibrutinib. The receptors stem from a human donor with chronic lymphocytic leukemia.

The chain links TRBV28 to TRBJ1-2, with D unclear. CDR1 MDHEN and CDR2 SYDVKM come from the germline V gene. The CDR3 consists of 15 residues. Trimming took 2 bases from V and 0 from J, leaving 10 bases between them. In DNA form, the CDR3 reads TGTGCCAGCAGTTTAGCTTTACGGACTAACTATGGCTACACCTTC. It yields the protein CASSLALRTNYGYTF.

On this clone itself: A much larger clone differs by one base, so this may be a read error. The rearrangement joins TRBV11-2 to TRBJ2-2; D remains unclear. Germline-derived CDR1 and CDR2 are SGHAT and FQNNGV. The CDR3 length is 12 residues. Trimming removed 3 bases at V and 2 bases at J, with 1 base between. CDR3 in DNA: TGTGCCAGCAGCTTCAACACCGGGGAGCTGTTTTTT. This gives the protein CASSFNTGELFF.

J is TRBJ2-1 and V is TRBV27, with TRBD1 matching over 9 bases. The length of the CDR3 is 13 residues. V dropped 5 bases and J dropped 7; count of bases not matched to a gene: 3. Germline CDR1 is MNHEY and CDR2 is SMNVEV (reference sequence). CDR3 sequence: CASSRTGANEQFF. CDR3 coding DNA: TGTGCCAGCAGTAGGACAGGGGCAAATGAGCAGTTCTTC.

This clone was found once. The V gene is TRBV19, the J gene TRBJ1-1; D not resolved. CDR1 and CDR2 (germline): LNHDA, SQIVND (reference sequence). V was trimmed by 4 bases and J by 1 base, leaving 16 bases between them. The CDR3 extends over 16 amino acids. CDR3 bases: TGTGCCAGTAGTACTCGCCGCCCCGCGTGGAACACTGAAGCTTTCTTT. Translating it yields CASSTRRPAWNTEAFF.

This chain joins TRBV9 and TRBJ1-1; D is unclear. The V end lost 3 bases, the J end lost 4 bases, and 16 bases lay between the germline ends. Germline CDR1 is SGDLS and CDR2 is YYNGEE. This CDR3 is built from 15 residues. DNA of the CDR3: TGTGCCAGCAGCGACCGGGCCCGGAGTAGCACTGAAGCTTTCTTT. Amino acid sequence: CASSDRARSSTEAFF.

The chain joins TRBV4-3 to TRBJ2-1; possible D gene TRBD2, 6 bases. CDR1 is LGHNA, CDR2 YSLEER, per germline. This CDR3 has 16 residues. Trimming removed 3 bases from V and 4 bases from J, with 16 bases in between. CDR3 sequence: CASSQSSGAVYNEQFF. In nucleotides, the CDR3 is TGCGCCAGCAGCCAGAGTAGCGGAGCCGTTTACAATGAGCAGTTCTTC.

This clone came up a few times. The chain is built from TRBV19 and TRBJ2-7, with a tentative D call TRBD1 (5 bases). The CDR3 spans 15 residues. Germline loops: CDR1 LNHDA, CDR2 SQIVND (reference sequence). V lost 5 bases and J lost 2, with 16 bases in between. The CDR3 loop reads CASSLLHGQTYEQYF. The CDR3 bases are TGTGCCAGTAGTCTCCTCCACGGACAAACCTACGAGCAGTACTTC.

The J gene is TRBJ2-7, the V gene TRBV29-1; TRBD2 aligns across 10 bases. The CDR3 runs 15 residues. V trimming: 2 bases; J trimming: 2 bases; junction bases outside the gene matches: 6. Germline assignment: CDR1 SQVTM and CDR2 ANQGSEA. The CDR3, as DNA: TGCAGCGTTGAACTAGCGGGAGTGGGAACCTACGAGCAGTACTTC. This sequence encodes CSVELAGVGTYEQYF.

The rearrangement joins TRBV29-1 to TRBJ1-4; D gene unclear. The CDR3 length is 13 residues. Germline V gene data show CDR1 as SQVTM and CDR2 as ANQGSEA. V dropped 4 bases and J dropped 8 bases, with 14 bases sitting between them. The CDR3 protein is CSVAVAVSEKLFF. In nucleotides, the CDR3 is TGCAGCGTTGCGGTGGCGGTGAGCGAAAAACTGTTTTTT.

This chain links TRBV28 with TRBJ1-1; D possibly corresponds to TRBD1 (5 bases). CDR1 and CDR2 from the germline V gene are MDHEN and SYDVKM. Trimming cost V 3 bases and J 1 base, with 12 bases left between them. The CDR3 is 15 residues long. The CDR3 sequence is CASSFWQGGNTEAFF. For the CDR3, the DNA is TGTGCCAGCAGTTTTTGGCAGGGTGGGAACACTGAAGCTTTCTTT.

V usage is TRBV29-1 and J usage is TRBJ1-2; D is uncertain. V lost 3 bases and J lost 13, with 18 bases in between. CDR1 SQVTM and CDR2 ANQGSEA come from the germline V gene. This CDR3 comprises 12 residues. The CDR3 DNA reads as TGCAGCGTTGAGCTCCCGCGGACTATGTTCACCTTC. Translating it yields CSVELPRTMFTF.

CDR3 amino acids: CASSLEGAIYGGYTF. In DNA form, the CDR3 reads TGTGCCAGCAGCTTAGAGGGGGCTATCTACGGTGGCTACACCTTC. The rearrangement joins TRBV7-3 to TRBJ1-2, with 7 nucleotides matching TRBD1. The germline V gene has CDR1 SGHTA and CDR2 FQGTGA. The length of the CDR3 is 15 residues. V trimming: 2 bases; J trimming: 7 bases; junction bases outside the gene matches: 10. Based on the CDR3 plus reference TRBV7-3 and TRBJ1-2, the full variable domain is GAGVSQTPSNKVTEKGKYVELRCDPISGHTALYWYRQSLGQGPEFLIYFQGTGAADDSGLPNDRFFAVRPEGSVSTLKIQRTERGDSAVYLCASSLEGAIYGGYTFGSGTRLTVV.